The present T cell receptor (beta chain) was sequenced within a study of early T cells in non-severe SARS-CoV-2 infection. Study details: Whole-blood bulk RNA, unsorted, was sequenced, and chains were unpaired.

The CDR3 extends over 16 amino acids. Trimming shortened V by 0 bases and J by 10 bases, and 19 bases separated the two germline ends. Germline V CDR1 and CDR2: SGDLS, YYNGEE. Study-wide points: Matching against VDJdb likely underestimated virus-specific expansions, favoring anti-spike CD8.

In its sample, this clonotype was seen many times. What it binds is not known. Tagging with unique molecular identifiers was applied to individual cDNA molecules. One entry per CDR3 protein results from TCRdb running MiXCR on the 5' RACE reads. The sample shows about 90,000 distinct CDR3 sequences, about 12% of them seen only once. This TCR was sampled from an adult who was a healthcare worker with PCR-confirmed SARS-CoV-2 infection or an uninfected control (not recorded which). The specimen comprised whole blood, sampled at baseline. V and J are TRBV9 and TRBJ1-4, with D perhaps matching TRBD1 (5 bases). CDR3 loop: CASSVDARPAGGKLFF. CDR3 DNA: TGTGCCAGCAGCGTAGACGCCCGACCAGCGGGGGGAAAACTGTTTTTT.